A single sample gave rise to the 27 T cell receptor beta chains below, sequenced in a study of blood T cell repertoires in COVID-19. TCRdb's copy holds only in-frame clones and misses some; the assay was immunoSEQ multiplex PCR. This sample carries hundreds of thousands of clones, around 86% of them seen once, and the ten largest clones take around 6%. Sequences were obtained from peripheral blood. All receptors come from a woman over 75 with COVID-19, enrolled during active disease.

This chain links TRBV7-2 with TRBJ2-2; 13 bases fit TRBD2. V dropped 1 base and J dropped 4; count of bases not matched to a gene: 6. The CDR3 is made up of 18 amino acids. Germline-derived CDR1 and CDR2 are SGHTA and FQGNSA. The CDR3 bases are TGTGCCAGCAGCTTAGAACTAGCGGGGGGGCCAGGCACCGGGGAGCTGTTTTTT. Translating gives CASSLELAGGPGTGELFF.

The chain recombines TRBV3-1 (or the pseudogene TRBV3-2) with TRBJ2-5, with 12 bases that match TRBD1. V trimming: 5 bases; J trimming: 5 bases; junction bases outside the gene matches: 6. The germline CDR1 and CDR2 sequences are LGHDT and YNNKEL (reference sequence). CDR3 size: 15 residues. The CDR3 DNA reads as TGTGCCAGCAGCATCGGGACAGGGGGCGGGGAGACCCAGTACTTC. Amino acid sequence: CASSIGTGGGETQYF.

The DNA of the CDR3 is TGTGCCAGCAGTTTCGACAGGGCGGATTCACCCCTCCACTTT. It specifies CASSFDRADSPLHF. This chain uses TRBV28 with TRBJ1-6; 7 nucleotides agree with TRBD1. Germline trimming cut 3 bases from V and 8 bases from J; bases unmatched to any gene: 4. Germline V gives CDR1 MDHEN, CDR2 SYDVKM. This CDR3 has 14 amino acids.

The V gene is TRBV5-1, the J gene TRBJ2-3; D is perhaps TRBD2 (5 bases). The length of the CDR3 is 14 residues. V lost 0 bases to trimming and J lost 2 bases, with 7 bases between them. CDR1 SGHRS and CDR2 YFSETQ come from the germline V gene. CDR3 residues: CASSLVLATDTQYF. In DNA, the CDR3 is TGCGCCAGCAGCTTGGTTCTAGCCACAGATACGCAGTATTTT.

The chain carries TRBV19 and TRBJ1-4; D not resolved. Trimming removed 5 bases from V and 0 bases from J, with 16 bases in between. CDR3 length: 17 amino acids. Germline CDR1 LNHDA, CDR2 SQIVND (reference sequence). CDR3 residues: CASSSATVTPTNEKLFF. The CDR3 DNA is TGTGCCAGTAGTTCGGCGACGGTGACTCCAACTAATGAAAAACTGTTTTTT.

The chain couples TRBV5-1 to TRBJ2-5; D call uncertain. V was shortened by 5 bases and J by 3 bases, with 11 bases between the two germline ends. Germline CDR1 and CDR2: SGHRS and YFSETQ. The length of the CDR3 is 13 residues. The CDR3 region has the DNA TGCGCCAGCAGAAGAGGAGATAAAGAGACCCAGTACTTC. This codes for CASRRGDKETQYF. Drawing the rest from reference TRBV5-1 and TRBJ2-5, the complete variable domain is KAGVTQTPRYLIKTRGQQVTLSCSPISGHRSVSWYQQTPGQGLQFLFEYFSETQRNKGNFPGRFSGRQFSNSRSEMNVSTLELGDSALYLCASRRGDKETQYFGPGTRLLVL.

The chain recombines TRBV9 with TRBJ1-6; 8 bases are shared with TRBD1. The V segment lost 4 bases and the J segment 10 bases; nucleotides outside the gene matches: 7. CDR1 SGDLS and CDR2 YYNGEE come from the germline V gene. The CDR3 length is 14 residues. The CDR3 DNA reads TGTGCCAGCAGCTCTGGGACAGGTGTGTCACCCCTCCACTTT. This encodes CASSSGTGVSPLHF.

The V gene is TRBV5-1, the J gene TRBJ1-1, with D tentatively TRBD1 (6 bases). V was clipped by 4 bases and J by 11 bases, with 18 bases between them. This CDR3 is built from 13 residues. The germline V gene encodes CDR1 SGHRS and CDR2 YFSETQ. The CDR3 DNA reads TGCGCCAGCAGCACCGGACAGTCGCCCTGGGCTTTCTTT. Protein: CASSTGQSPWAFF.

This clone was detected a few times. The rearrangement links TRBV7-2 to TRBJ1-3; 7 bases align to TRBD1. Trimming removed 3 bases from V and 4 bases from J; junction bases left unmatched: 6. The CDR3 sequence is 15 residues long. The V gene's germline CDR1 is SGHTA and CDR2 FQGNSA. The CDR3, as DNA: TGTGCCAGCAGCTTGGGACAGAGGAGAGGAAACACCATATATTTT. It encodes CASSLGQRRGNTIYF.

Worth noting for this clone: Other DNA variants within this sample encode the same CDR3. The chain has TRBV28 and TRBJ1-2, with 9 bases that match TRBD1. The V and J ends lost 6 bases and 7 bases, in that order; junction bases with no gene match: 6. The CDR3 length is 13 residues. The germline V gene has CDR1 MDHEN and CDR2 SYDVKM. The CDR3 reads CASSQQGAGGYTF. For the CDR3, the DNA is TGTGCCAGCAGCCAACAGGGGGCGGGTGGCTACACCTTC.

The chain couples TRBV28 to TRBJ1-2, with 7 positions matching TRBD1. CDR1 MDHEN and CDR2 SYDVKM come from the germline V gene. J lost 0 bases, V lost 8 bases, and 9 bases had no gene match. The CDR3 runs to 15 residues. In DNA form, the CDR3 reads TGTGCCAGCTCCCCACAGGGGAAAGCTAACTATGGCTACACCTTC. Its translation: CASSPQGKANYGYTF.

V gene TRBV28 combines with J gene TRBJ1-6; unclear D gene. CDR3 length: 14 residues. The germline V gene encodes CDR1 MDHEN and CDR2 SYDVKM. Between the trimmed V and J ends, which lost 4 bases and 14 bases, there was a span of 18 bases. The CDR3, as DNA: TGTGCCAGCAGTTCCTATCGCATAGGTCAGGCCCTCCACTTT. Its protein is CASSSYRIGQALHF.

This chain links TRBV5-8 with TRBJ2-1; possible D gene TRBD2, 6 bases. Germline V gene data show CDR1 as SGHTS and CDR2 as YDEGEE. The CDR3 is made up of 11 amino acids. V was clipped by 3 bases and J by 8 bases, with 6 bases between them. CDR3 sequence: CASSWRDEQFF. CDR3 in DNA: TGTGCCAGCAGCTGGAGGGATGAGCAGTTCTTC.

The chain couples TRBV4-2 to TRBJ2-1, with TRBD2 matching over 8 bases. Germline CDR1 and CDR2: LGHNA and YNFKEQ. The CDR3 totals 17 residues. The V and J ends lost 0 bases and 0 bases, in that order; junction bases with no gene match: 4. The CDR3 reads CASSQDTAGGSYNEQFF. In nucleotides, the CDR3 is TGTGCCAGCAGCCAAGATACGGCGGGGGGCTCCTACAATGAGCAGTTCTTC.

The table lists this clone with a few counts. This rearrangement joins TRBV2 to TRBJ1-1, with D possibly TRBD1 on 5 matching bases. The CDR3 sequence is 13 residues long. Trimming left V 5 bases short and J 4 bases short, with 11 bases between. Germline lookup yields CDR1 SNHLY and CDR2 FYNNEI. Here the CDR3 reads CASSLLGGTEAFF. CDR3 nucleotide sequence: TGTGCCAGCAGTCTGCTCGGGGGCACTGAAGCTTTCTTT. Full variable domain (remainder filled in from reference TRBV2 and TRBJ1-1): EPEVTQTPSHQVTQMGQEVILRCVPISNHLYFYWYRQILGQKVEFLVSFYNNEISEKSEIFDDQFSVERPDGSNFTLKIRSTKLEDSAMYFCASSLLGGTEAFFGQGTRLTVV.

This clone was seen a handful of times. The V gene is TRBV19, the J gene TRBJ1-1, with D perhaps TRBD1 (5 bases). V was clipped by 6 bases and J by 1 base, with 9 bases between them. The CDR3 has 13 residues. Germline V lookup: CDR1 LNHDA, CDR2 SQIVND (reference sequence). This CDR3 reads CASRRTQNTEAFF. CDR3 DNA sequence: TGTGCCAGTAGACGGACACAGAACACTGAAGCTTTCTTT.

This chain uses TRBV5-1 with TRBJ1-1; D not certain. Germline V CDR1 and CDR2: SGHRS, YFSETQ. The length of the CDR3 is 16 residues. Trimming left V 4 bases short and J 3 bases short, with 19 bases between. CDR3 coding DNA: TGCGCCAGCAGCCCCGCCCGGGGAGGGTGGGACACTGAAGCTTTCTTT. Its translation is CASSPARGGWDTEAFF.

The chain recombines TRBV7-2 with TRBJ1-5, with D possibly TRBD1 on 5 matching bases. V was pared by 1 base and J by 2 bases, with 6 bases between. Germline V lookup: CDR1 SGHTA, CDR2 FQGNSA. The CDR3 has 14 residues. The CDR3 is CASSLVGGNQPQHF. As DNA, the CDR3 is TGTGCCAGCAGCTTAGTAGGGGGCAATCAGCCCCAGCATTTT.

The chain couples TRBV5-1 to TRBJ2-1; 9 bases fit TRBD2. CDR1 SGHRS and CDR2 YFSETQ come from the germline V gene. With V trimmed by 4 bases and J by 2 bases, 1 base remained unmatched. The CDR3 contains 14 residues. CDR3 nucleotide sequence: TGCGCCAGCAGCCGCGGGGGGGCCTACAATGAGCAGTTCTTC. It specifies CASSRGGAYNEQFF.

This clone was seen just once. The gene calls are TRBV7-9 and TRBJ1-2; 9 bases line up with TRBD1. V was pared by 5 bases and J by 8 bases, with 9 bases of the junction left unmatched. This CDR3 is built from 14 residues. Germline V gives CDR1 SEHNR, CDR2 FQNEAQ (reference sequence). As DNA, the CDR3 is TGTGCCAGCAGCCCACAACAGGGGGCGGAGGGCTACACCTTC. Amino acids: CASSPQQGAEGYTF. Using reference TRBV7-9 and TRBJ1-2 for the parts outside the CDR3, the full variable domain is DTGVSQNPRHKITKRGQNVTFRCDPISEHNRLYWYRQTLGQGPEFLTYFQNEAQLEKSRLLSDRFSAERPKGSFSTLEIQRTEQGDSAMYLCASSPQQGAEGYTFGSGTRLTVV.

Only one count was recorded for this clone. This chain connects TRBV6-2 or TRBV6-3 to TRBJ2-3, with 9 bases identical to TRBD2. Germline CDR1 MNHEY, CDR2 SVGEGT. The CDR3 has 15 amino acids. V dropped 3 bases and J dropped 6; count of bases not matched to a gene: 7. CDR3 in DNA: TGTGCCAGCAGTTATTCGGCTAGCGGGGTCGATACGCAGTATTTT. Protein: CASSYSASGVDTQYF.

A few counts support this clone. This chain connects TRBV7-8 to TRBJ1-5, with a possible D match to TRBD1 (6 bases). CDR1 is SGHVS and CDR2 is FQNEAQ in the germline V gene. Deletions cut 5 bases from V and 0 bases from J, with 14 bases between. The CDR3 is made up of 16 amino acids. The CDR3 protein is CASSPNREYSNQPQHF. The CDR3 coding sequence is TGTGCCAGCAGCCCAAACAGGGAATATAGCAATCAGCCCCAGCATTTT.

The chain has TRBV28 and TRBJ1-1; 8 bases match TRBD1. CDR3 length: 18 residues. Germline V gene sequence: CDR1 MDHEN, CDR2 SYDVKM. Trimming cost V 6 bases and J 7 bases; bases outside gene matches: 22. The CDR3 loop is CASSRVSFRDRSGVEAFF. The CDR3 nucleotides read TGTGCCAGCAGCCGCGTCTCATTCCGGGACAGGAGCGGGGTTGAAGCTTTCTTT.

The J gene is TRBJ1-2, the V gene TRBV28, with TRBD1 matching over 9 bases. J was trimmed by 4 bases and V by 7 bases; bases with no gene match: 10. The CDR3 length is 15 residues. Germline V gives CDR1 MDHEN, CDR2 SYDVKM. CDR3 residues: CASTLGQGKIYGYTF. CDR3 DNA sequence: TGTGCCAGCACCCTCGGACAGGGGAAAATCTATGGCTACACCTTC.

V gene TRBV5-6 combines with J gene TRBJ2-2, with D maybe TRBD2 (5 bases). V was cut by 4 bases and J by 5 bases, with 6 bases left in between. The CDR3 covers 12 residues. Germline V lookup: CDR1 SGHDT, CDR2 YYEEEE. CDR3 sequence reads: CASSPGTGELFF. Written as DNA, the CDR3 is TGTGCCAGCAGCCCGGGAACCGGGGAGCTGTTTTTT.

J is TRBJ2-7 and V is TRBV11-2; TRBD2 matches 13 bases. The V gene end was trimmed by 1 base and the J gene end by 4 bases; junction bases not matched to a gene: 7. The CDR3 is 17 residues long. The germline V gene encodes CDR1 SGHAT and CDR2 FQNNGV. The CDR3 is CASSLGETSGGRYEQYF. The CDR3 DNA reads TGTGCCAGCAGCTTAGGCGAGACTAGCGGGGGGCGATACGAGCAGTACTTC.

The V gene is TRBV14, the J gene TRBJ1-2; a possible D gene is TRBD1 (6 bases). The ends were cut back, 3 bases at V and 5 bases at J, with 7 bases in the middle. The CDR3 has 12 residues. CDR1 and CDR2 from the germline V gene are SGHDN and FVKESK. In DNA, the CDR3 is TGTGCCAGCAGCCAGGACAGATATGGCTACACCTTC. It codes for CASSQDRYGYTF.